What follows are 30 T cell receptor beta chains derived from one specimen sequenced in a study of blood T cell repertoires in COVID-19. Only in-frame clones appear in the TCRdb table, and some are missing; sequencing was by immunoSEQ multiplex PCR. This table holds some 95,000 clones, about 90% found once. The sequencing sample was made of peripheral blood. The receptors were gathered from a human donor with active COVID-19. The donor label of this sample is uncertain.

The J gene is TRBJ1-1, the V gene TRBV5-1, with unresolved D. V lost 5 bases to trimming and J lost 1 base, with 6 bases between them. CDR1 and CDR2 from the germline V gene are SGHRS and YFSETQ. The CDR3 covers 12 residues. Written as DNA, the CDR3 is TGCGCCAGCAGGACGGGGAACACTGAAGCTTTCTTT. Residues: CASRTGNTEAFF.

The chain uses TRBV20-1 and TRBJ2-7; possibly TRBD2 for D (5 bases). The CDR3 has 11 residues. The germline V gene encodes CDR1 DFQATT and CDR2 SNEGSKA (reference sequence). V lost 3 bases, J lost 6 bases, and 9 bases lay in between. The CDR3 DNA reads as TGCAGTGCTAGTGCGGGTGTCGAGCAGTACTTC. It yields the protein CSASAGVEQYF.

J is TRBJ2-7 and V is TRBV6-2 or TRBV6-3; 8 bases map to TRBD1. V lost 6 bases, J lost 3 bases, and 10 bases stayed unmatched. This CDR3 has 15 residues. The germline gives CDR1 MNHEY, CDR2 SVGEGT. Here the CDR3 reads CASSSGTGEIYEQYF. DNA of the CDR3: TGTGCCAGCAGCTCCGGGACAGGAGAGATCTACGAGCAGTACTTC.

This CDR3 reads CASSSRGGGYNEQFF. CDR3 bases: TGTGCCAGCAGTTCCCGTGGGGGGGGGTACAATGAGCAGTTCTTC. The J gene is TRBJ2-1, the V gene TRBV13, with 7 nucleotides matching TRBD2. Trimming removed 6 bases from V and 4 bases from J; junction bases left unmatched: 9. CDR3 size: 15 residues. Germline values: CDR1 PRHDT, CDR2 FYEKMQ (reference sequence). The entire variable domain, with the rest obtained from reference TRBV13 and TRBJ2-1, is as follows: AAGVIQSPRHLIKEKRETATLKCYPIPRHDTVYWYQQGPGQDPQFLISFYEKMQSDKGSIPDRFSAQQFSDYHSELNMSSLELGDSALYFCASSSRGGGYNEQFFGPGTRLTVL.

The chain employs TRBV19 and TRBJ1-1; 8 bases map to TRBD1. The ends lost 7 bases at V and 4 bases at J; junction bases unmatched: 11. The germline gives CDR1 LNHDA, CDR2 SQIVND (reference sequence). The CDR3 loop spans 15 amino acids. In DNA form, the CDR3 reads TGTGCCAGTAATGGACAGGGAAAACGGGGCACTGAAGCTTTCTTT. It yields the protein CASNGQGKRGTEAFF. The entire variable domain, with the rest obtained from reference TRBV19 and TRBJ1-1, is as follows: DGGITQSPKYLFRKEGQNVTLSCEQNLNHDAMYWYRQDPGQGLRLIYYSQIVNDFQKGDIAEGYSVSREKKESFPLTVTSAQKNPTAFYLCASNGQGKRGTEAFFGQGTRLTVV.

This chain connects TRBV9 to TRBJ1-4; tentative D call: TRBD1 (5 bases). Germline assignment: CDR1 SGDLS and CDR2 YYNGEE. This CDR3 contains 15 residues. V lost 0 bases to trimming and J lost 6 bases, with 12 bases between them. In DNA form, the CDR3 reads TGTGCCAGCAGCGTAGCGGGAGGGGTAGATGAAAAACTGTTTTTT. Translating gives CASSVAGGVDEKLFF.

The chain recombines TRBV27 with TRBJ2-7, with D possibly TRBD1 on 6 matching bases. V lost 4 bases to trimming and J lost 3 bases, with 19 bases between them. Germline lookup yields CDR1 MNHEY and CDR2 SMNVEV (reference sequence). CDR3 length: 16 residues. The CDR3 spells CASSYGRQATFYEQYF. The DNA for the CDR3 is TGTGCCAGCAGTTACGGGCGACAGGCCACCTTCTACGAGCAGTACTTC.

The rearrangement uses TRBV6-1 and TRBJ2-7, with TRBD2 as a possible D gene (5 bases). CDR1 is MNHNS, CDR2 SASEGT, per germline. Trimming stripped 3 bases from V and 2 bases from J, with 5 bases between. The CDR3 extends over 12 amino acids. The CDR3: CASSERAYEQYF. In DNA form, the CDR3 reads TGTGCCAGCAGTGAGCGGGCCTACGAGCAGTACTTC.

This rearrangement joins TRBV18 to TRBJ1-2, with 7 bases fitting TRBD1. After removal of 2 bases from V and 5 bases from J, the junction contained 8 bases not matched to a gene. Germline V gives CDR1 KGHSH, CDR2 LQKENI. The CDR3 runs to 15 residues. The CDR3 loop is CASSPYGQARYGYTF. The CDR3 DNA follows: TGTGCCAGCTCACCATACGGACAGGCCAGATATGGCTACACCTTC.

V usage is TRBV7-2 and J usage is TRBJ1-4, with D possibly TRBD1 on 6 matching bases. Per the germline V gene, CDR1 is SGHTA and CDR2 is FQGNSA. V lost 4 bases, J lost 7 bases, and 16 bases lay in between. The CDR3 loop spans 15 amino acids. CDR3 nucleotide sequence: TGTGCCAGCAGCTCTGGCAGGGGTATGGGTGAAAAACTGTTTTTT. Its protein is CASSSGRGMGEKLFF.

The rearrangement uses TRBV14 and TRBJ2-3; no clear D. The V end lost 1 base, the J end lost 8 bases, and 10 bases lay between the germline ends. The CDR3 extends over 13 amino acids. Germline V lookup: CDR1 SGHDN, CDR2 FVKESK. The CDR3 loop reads CASSQVGAGTQYF. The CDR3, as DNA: TGTGCCAGCAGCCAAGTAGGAGCTGGTACGCAGTATTTT. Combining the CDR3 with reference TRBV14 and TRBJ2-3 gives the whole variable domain EAGVTQFPSHSVIEKGQTVTLRCDPISGHDNLYWYRRVMGKEIKFLLHFVKESKQDESGMPNNRFLAERTGGTYSTLKVQPAELEDSGVYFCASSQVGAGTQYFGPGTRLTVL.

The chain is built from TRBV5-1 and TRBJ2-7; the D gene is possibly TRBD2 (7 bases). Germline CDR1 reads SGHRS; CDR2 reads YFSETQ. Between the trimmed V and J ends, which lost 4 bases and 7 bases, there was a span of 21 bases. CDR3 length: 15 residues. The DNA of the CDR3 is TGCGCCAGCAGCGTAGACGCGGGGGCCGGGGGGGAGCAGTACTTC. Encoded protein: CASSVDAGAGGEQYF.

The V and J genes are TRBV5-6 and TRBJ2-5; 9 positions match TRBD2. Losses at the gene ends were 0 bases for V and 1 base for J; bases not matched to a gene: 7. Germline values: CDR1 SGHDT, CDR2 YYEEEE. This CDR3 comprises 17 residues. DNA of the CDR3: TGTGCCAGCAGCTTGGCAAAGCGGGGGGCTATCCAAGAGACCCAGTACTTC. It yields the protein CASSLAKRGAIQETQYF.

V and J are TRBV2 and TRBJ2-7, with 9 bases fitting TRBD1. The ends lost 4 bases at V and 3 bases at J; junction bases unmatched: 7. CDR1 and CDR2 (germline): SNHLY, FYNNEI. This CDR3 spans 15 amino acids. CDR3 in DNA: TGTGCCAGCAGTGGACGGACAGGGGTCGGCTACGAGCAGTACTTC. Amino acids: CASSGRTGVGYEQYF.

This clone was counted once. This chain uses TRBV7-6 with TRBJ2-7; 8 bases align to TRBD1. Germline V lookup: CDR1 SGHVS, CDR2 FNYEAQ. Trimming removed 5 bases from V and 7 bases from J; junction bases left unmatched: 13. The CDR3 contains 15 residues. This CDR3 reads CASSPMDRDPKEQYF. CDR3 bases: TGTGCCAGCAGCCCCATGGACAGGGATCCGAAGGAGCAGTACTTC. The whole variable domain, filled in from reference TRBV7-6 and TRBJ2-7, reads GAGVSQSPRYKVTKRGQDVALRCDPISGHVSLYWYRQALGQGPEFLTYFNYEAQQDKSGLPNDRFSAERPEGSISTLTIQRTEQRDSAMYRCASSPMDRDPKEQYFGPGTRLTVT.

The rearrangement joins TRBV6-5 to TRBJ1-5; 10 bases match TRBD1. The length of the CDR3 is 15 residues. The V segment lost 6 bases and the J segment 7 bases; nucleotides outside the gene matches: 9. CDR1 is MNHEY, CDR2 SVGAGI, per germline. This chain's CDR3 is CASRKPGTGEQPQHF. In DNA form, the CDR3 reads TGTGCCAGCAGGAAACCCGGGACAGGGGAACAGCCCCAGCATTTT.

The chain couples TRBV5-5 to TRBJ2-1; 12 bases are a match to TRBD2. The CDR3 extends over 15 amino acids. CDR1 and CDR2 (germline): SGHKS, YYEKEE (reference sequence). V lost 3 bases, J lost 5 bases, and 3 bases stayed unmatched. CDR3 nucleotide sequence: TGTGCCAGCAGCTCTAGCGGGGGGGCAGACAATGAGCAGTTCTTC. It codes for CASSSSGGADNEQFF.

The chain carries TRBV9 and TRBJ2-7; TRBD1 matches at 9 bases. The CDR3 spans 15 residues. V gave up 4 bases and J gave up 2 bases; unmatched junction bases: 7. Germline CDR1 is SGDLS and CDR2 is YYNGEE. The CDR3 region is CASSPGTGWTYEQYF. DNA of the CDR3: TGTGCCAGCAGCCCAGGGACAGGGTGGACCTACGAGCAGTACTTC.

The CDR3 loop reads CASSPLTGGTSTDTQYF. In DNA, the CDR3 is TGTGCCAGCTCACCACTTACAGGGGGGACTAGCACAGATACGCAGTATTTT. The chain has TRBV18 and TRBJ2-3; 8 positions match TRBD1. The J segment lost 0 bases and the V segment lost 1 base, leaving 6 bases of the junction unmatched. Germline-derived CDR1 and CDR2 are KGHSH and LQKENI. The CDR3 length is 17 residues.

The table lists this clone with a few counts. CDR3 protein: CASSPGGLGNQPQHF. The DNA of the CDR3 is TGTGCCAGCAGTCCCGGGGGGCTGGGCAATCAGCCCCAGCATTTT. The J gene is TRBJ1-5, the V gene TRBV2, with D possibly TRBD1 on 6 matching bases. Trimming pared 5 bases from V and 2 bases from J, leaving 13 bases between. The CDR3 loop spans 15 amino acids. The germline V gene encodes CDR1 SNHLY and CDR2 FYNNEI.

The CDR3 protein is CASYQPTGYYGYTF. CDR3 in DNA: TGTGCCAGTTACCAACCTACAGGATACTATGGCTACACCTTC. The chain joins TRBV19 to TRBJ1-2; D possibly corresponds to TRBD1 (5 bases). Germline V gene data show CDR1 as LNHDA and CDR2 as SQIVND (reference sequence). This CDR3 comprises 14 residues. Trimming removed 8 bases from V and 3 bases from J, with 16 bases in between.

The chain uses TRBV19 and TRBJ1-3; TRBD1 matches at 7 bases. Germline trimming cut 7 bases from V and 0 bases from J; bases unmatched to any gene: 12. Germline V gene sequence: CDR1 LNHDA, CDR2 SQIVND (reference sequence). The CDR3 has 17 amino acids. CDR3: CASMMTGTEDSGNTIYF. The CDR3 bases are TGTGCCAGTATGATGACCGGGACAGAAGACTCTGGAAACACCATATATTTT.

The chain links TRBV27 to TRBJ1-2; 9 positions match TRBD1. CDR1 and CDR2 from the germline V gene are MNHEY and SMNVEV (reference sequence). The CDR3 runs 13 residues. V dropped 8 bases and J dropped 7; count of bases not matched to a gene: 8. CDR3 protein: CASAWGTGSGYTF. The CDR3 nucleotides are TGTGCCAGCGCCTGGGGGACAGGGAGTGGCTACACCTTC.

As DNA, the CDR3 is TGTGCCAGCAGCTTCCCGGGGAAGAATTCACCCCTCCACTTT. This codes for CASSFPGKNSPLHF. V gene TRBV5-6 combines with J gene TRBJ1-6; D is undetermined. This CDR3 has 14 amino acids. The V end was cut by 2 bases, the J end by 7 bases, with 10 bases between. Germline V gene lookup returns CDR1 SGHDT and CDR2 YYEEEE.

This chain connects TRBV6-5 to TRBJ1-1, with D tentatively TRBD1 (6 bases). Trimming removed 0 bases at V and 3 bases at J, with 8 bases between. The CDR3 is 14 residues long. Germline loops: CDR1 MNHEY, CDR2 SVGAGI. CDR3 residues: CASSYSNRDTEAFF. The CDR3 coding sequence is TGTGCCAGCAGTTACTCTAACAGGGACACTGAAGCTTTCTTT.

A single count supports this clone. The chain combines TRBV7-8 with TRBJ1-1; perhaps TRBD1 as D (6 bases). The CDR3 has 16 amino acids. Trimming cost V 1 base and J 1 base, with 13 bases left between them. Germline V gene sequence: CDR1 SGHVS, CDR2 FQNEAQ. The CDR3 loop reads CASSLEQGAGNTEAFF. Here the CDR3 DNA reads TGTGCCAGCAGCTTAGAACAGGGCGCCGGGAACACTGAAGCTTTCTTT.

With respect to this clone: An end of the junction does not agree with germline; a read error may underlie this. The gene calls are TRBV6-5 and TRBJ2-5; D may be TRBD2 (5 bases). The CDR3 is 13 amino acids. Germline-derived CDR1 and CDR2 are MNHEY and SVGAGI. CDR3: CASGYTSQETQYF. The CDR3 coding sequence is TGTGCCAGCGGTTATACTAGCCAAGAGACCCAGTACTTC.

CDR3: CASSIGPSGEPDDEQFF. In DNA, the CDR3 is TGTGCCAGTAGTATCGGACCATCAGGGGAGCCCGATGATGAGCAGTTCTTC. This chain joins TRBV19 and TRBJ2-1; TRBD1 is a possible D gene (6 bases). CDR3 length equals 17 residues. CDR1 and CDR2 from the germline V gene are LNHDA and SQIVND (reference sequence). Trimming took off 3 bases at V and 8 bases at J, with 23 bases between the two ends.

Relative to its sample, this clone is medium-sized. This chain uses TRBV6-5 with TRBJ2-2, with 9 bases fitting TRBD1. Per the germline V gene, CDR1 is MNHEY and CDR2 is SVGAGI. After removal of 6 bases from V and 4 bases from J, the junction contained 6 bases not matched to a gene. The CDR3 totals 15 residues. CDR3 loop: CASSAGTGTTGELFF. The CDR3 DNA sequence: TGTGCCAGCAGCGCCGGGACAGGGACCACCGGGGAGCTGTTTTTT.

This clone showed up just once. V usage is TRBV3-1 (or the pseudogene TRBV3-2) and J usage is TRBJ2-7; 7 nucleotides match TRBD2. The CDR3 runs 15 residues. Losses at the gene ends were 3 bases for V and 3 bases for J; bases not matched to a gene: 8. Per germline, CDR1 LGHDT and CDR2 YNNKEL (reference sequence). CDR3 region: CASSHAPSGGYEQYF. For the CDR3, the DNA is TGTGCCAGCAGCCATGCCCCCTCGGGGGGCTACGAGCAGTACTTC.